The T cell receptor (beta chain) described here comes from a study of T-cell memory formation after mild COVID-19. The overall study: Each donor largely had its own TCR clusters.

Whole-study results and caveats: Whether day 37 second-wave clones are SARS-CoV-2-specific was not confirmed.

As regards this clonotype: Its matching antigen is unknown.

The authors produced TCR alpha and TCR beta cDNA libraries with sample barcodes and UMIs by 5'RACE using constant-segment primers. TCRdb used MiXCR to reprocess the 5' RACE reads, holding one entry per CDR3 protein. The sample consists of some 350,000 distinct CDR3 sequences, under 15% of them appearing once. Trimming left V 3 bases short and J 0 bases short, with 10 bases between. The CDR3 sequence is 14 residues long. Germline V lookup: CDR1 SGDLS, CDR2 YYNGEE. The sequenced sample consisted of PBMCs or a T cell subset sorted from them (not recorded which). This TCR derives from a man between 18 and 35 years old who had mild COVID-19 (a few samples of this study predate the infection). Cell type and time point are not known. The gene calls are TRBV9 and TRBJ2-7, with D possibly called TRBD1 or TRBD2 (6 bases each). CDR3 region: CASSEGGVSYEQYF. The CDR3 DNA follows: TGTGCCAGCAGCGAGGGGGGAGTCTCCTACGAGCAGTACTTC.